This TCR beta chain is drawn from a study of shared clonotypes between healthy human individuals. Repertoires were generated with immunoSEQ multiplex PCR, while TCRdb's copy carries only in-frame clones and drops some. The table lists approximately 980,000 clones, approximately 80% of them singletons, with over 1.3% in the top ten. Looked up from germline, CDR1 is SGHVS and CDR2 is FQNEAQ. Trimming cost V 2 bases and J 4 bases; bases outside gene matches: 9. The CDR3 is 16 amino acids. The sample was memory CD4+ T cells sorted from blood. Noted subset: CD45RA-negative fraction. This TCR came from a man aged 18 to 29 in good health. The chain recombines TRBV7-8 with TRBJ2-7; the match to TRBD1 covers 9 bases. The CDR3 is CASSLRSWTGDYEQYF. The CDR3 nucleotides read TGTGCCAGCAGCTTAAGGTCCTGGACAGGGGATTACGAGCAGTACTTC.